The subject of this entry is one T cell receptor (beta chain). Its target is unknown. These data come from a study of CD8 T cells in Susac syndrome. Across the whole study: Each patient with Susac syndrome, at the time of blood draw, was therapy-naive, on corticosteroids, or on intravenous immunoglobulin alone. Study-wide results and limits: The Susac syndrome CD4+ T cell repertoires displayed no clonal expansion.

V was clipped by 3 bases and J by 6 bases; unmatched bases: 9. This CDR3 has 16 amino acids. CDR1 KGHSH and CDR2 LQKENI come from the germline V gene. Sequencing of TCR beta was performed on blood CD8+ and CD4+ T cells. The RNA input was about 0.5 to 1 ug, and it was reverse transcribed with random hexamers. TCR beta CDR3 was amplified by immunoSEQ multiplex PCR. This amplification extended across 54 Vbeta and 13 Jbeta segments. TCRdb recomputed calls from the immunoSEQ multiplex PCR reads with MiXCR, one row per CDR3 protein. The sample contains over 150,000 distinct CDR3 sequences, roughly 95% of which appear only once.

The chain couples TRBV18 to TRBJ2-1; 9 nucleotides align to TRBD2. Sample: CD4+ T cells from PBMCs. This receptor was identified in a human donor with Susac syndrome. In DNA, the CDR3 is TGTGCCAGCTCACCGGCTAGGGCTAGCGGGACCAATGAGCAGTTCTTC. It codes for CASSPARASGTNEQFF.